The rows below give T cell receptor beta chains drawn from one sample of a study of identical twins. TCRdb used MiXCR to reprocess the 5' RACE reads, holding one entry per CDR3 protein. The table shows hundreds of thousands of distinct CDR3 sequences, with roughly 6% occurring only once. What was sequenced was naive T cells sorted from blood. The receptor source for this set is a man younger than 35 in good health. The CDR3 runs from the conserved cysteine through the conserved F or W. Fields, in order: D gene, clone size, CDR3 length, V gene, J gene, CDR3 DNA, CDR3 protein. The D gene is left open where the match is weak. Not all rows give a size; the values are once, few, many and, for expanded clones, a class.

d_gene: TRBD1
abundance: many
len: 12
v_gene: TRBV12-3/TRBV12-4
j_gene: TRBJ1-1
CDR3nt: TGTGCCAGCAGTTACGGGACAGCCGAAGCTTTCTTT
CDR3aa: CASSYGTAEAFF

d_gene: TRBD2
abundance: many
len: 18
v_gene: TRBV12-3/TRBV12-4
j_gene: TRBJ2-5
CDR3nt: TGTGCCAGCAGTTTAACCCTGACTAGCGGGAGAATCCAAGAGACCCAGTACTTC
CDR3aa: CASSLTLTSGRIQETQYF

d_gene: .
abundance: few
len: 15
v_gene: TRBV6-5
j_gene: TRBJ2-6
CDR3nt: TGTGCCAGCAGTTACGGCAGCTCTGGGGCCAACGTCCTGACTTTC
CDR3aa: CASSYGSSGANVLTF

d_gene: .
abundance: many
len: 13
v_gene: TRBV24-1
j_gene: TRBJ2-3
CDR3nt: TGTGCCACCAGTGCTCCCGGGGTCGATACGCAGTATTTT
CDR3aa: CATSAPGVDTQYF

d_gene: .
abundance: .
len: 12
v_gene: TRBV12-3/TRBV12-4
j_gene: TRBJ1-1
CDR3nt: TGTGCCAGCAGTCCGACCGGAATTGAAGCTTTCTTT
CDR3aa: CASSPTGIEAFF

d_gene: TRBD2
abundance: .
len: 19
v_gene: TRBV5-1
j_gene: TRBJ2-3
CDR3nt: TGCGCCAGCAGCTTGGGGTTAGCGGGAGGCCTCCCCGTAGCAGATACGCAGTATTTT
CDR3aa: CASSLGLAGGLPVADTQYF

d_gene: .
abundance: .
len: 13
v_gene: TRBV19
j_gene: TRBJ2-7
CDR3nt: TGTGCCAGTAGTACAGTGGAGGGCTACGAGCAGTACTTC
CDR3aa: CASSTVEGYEQYF

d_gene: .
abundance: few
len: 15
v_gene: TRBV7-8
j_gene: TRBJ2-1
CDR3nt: TGTGCCAGCAGCTTAGTTACGGGCTCCTACAATGAGCAGTTCTTC
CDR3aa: CASSLVTGSYNEQFF

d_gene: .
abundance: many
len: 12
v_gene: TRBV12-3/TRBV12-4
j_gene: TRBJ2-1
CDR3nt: TGTGCCAGCAGTGGACAGTACAATGAGCAGTTCTTC
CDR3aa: CASSGQYNEQFF

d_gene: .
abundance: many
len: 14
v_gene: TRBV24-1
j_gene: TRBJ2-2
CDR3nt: TGTGCCACCAGTGATTGGACAGTTTACGGGGAGCTGTTTTTT
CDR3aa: CATSDWTVYGELFF

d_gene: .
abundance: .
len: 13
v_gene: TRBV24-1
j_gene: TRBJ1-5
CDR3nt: TGTGCCACCAGTGAGGCAGGATTTCAGCCCCAGCATTTT
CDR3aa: CATSEAGFQPQHF

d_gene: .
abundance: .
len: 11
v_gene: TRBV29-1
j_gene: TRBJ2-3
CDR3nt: TGCAGCGGGGATAGCGGAACTGGGCAGTATTTT
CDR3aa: CSGDSGTGQYF

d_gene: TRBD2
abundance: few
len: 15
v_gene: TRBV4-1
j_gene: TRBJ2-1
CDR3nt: TGCGCCAGCAGCCAACTGGGACTAGCTACGGGTGAGCAGTTCTTC
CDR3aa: CASSQLGLATGEQFF

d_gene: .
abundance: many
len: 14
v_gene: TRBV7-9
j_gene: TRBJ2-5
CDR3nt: TGTGCCAGCAACGGAAGGGACATCCAAGAGACCCAGTACTTC
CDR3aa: CASNGRDIQETQYF

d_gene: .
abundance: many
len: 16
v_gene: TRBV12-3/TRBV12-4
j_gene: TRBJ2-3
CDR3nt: TGTGCCAGCAGTCCCAATGGCGGGGCCCTCACAGATACGCAGTATTTT
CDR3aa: CASSPNGGALTDTQYF

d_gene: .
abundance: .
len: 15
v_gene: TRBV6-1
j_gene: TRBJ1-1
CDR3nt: TGTGCCAGCAGCATACAGGGAACCCTGAGCACTGAAGCTTTCTTT
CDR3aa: CASSIQGTLSTEAFF

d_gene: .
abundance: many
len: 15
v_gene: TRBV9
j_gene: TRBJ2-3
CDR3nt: TGTGCCAGCAGCGTAGGCCCGAGGAACACAGATACGCAGTATTTT
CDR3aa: CASSVGPRNTDTQYF

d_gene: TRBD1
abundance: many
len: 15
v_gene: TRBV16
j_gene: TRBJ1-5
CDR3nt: TGTGCCAGTTGTCAGGGGACAGGGGTAAATCAGCCCCAGCATTTT
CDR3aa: CASCQGTGVNQPQHF

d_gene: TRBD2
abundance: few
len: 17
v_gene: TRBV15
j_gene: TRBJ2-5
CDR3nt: TGTGCCACCAGCAGAGATGGGCTCCTAGCGGGAAAAGAGACCCAGTACTTC
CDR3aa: CATSRDGLLAGKETQYF